This TCR beta chain was obtained from a study of OX40 agonist ivuxolimab in advanced cancers. General study points: The CD4+ and CD8+ T cells in the blood had expanded clonally by week 6 at 0.1 to 3.0 mg/kg.

CDR1 is SEHNR and CDR2 is FQNEAQ in the germline V gene (reference sequence). V lost 7 bases to trimming and J lost 3 bases; unmatched junction nucleotides: 9. The CDR3 sequence is 14 residues long. This clone was seen just once. The antigen is not known. TCRdb's copy holds only in-frame clones and misses some; the assay was immunoSEQ multiplex PCR. This sample has about 60,000 clones, with over 80% found just once. This receptor was identified in an adult with an advanced solid tumor such as melanoma, head and neck, liver or kidney cancer. The specimen was CD4+ or CD8+ T cells sorted from blood, collected in a trial of the OX40 agonist ivuxolimab. The J gene is TRBJ2-7, the V gene TRBV7-9; TRBD2 matches at 7 bases. The CDR3 loop reads CASNRAGIHYEQYF. The CDR3 nucleotides read TGTGCCAGCAACCGAGCGGGAATCCACTACGAGCAGTACTTC.